Following are 27 T cell receptor beta chains from one sample sequenced in a study of tumor-infiltrating lymphocytes in primary liver carcinoma. Total RNA amounting to around 540 ng was the source from which TCR beta cDNA was made with a constant-region primer. Construction of TCR beta libraries relied on three successive nested multiplex PCR rounds employing slightly modified ARM-PCR. Primers for the first two PCR rounds were TRBV1-TRBV30 forward primers and a C-beta reverse primer (about 9 cycles per round). MiXCR was run by TCRdb on the multiplex PCR reads, yielding one entry per CDR3 protein. The sample lists 300,000 to 350,000 distinct CDR3 sequences, about two thirds occurring once. Unsorted whole blood yielded blood RNA, and germline DNA was extracted as well. Sequencing used peripheral blood. The receptors originated from a man aged 35 to 55 with primary liver carcinoma and hepatitis B virus infection.

The chain joins TRBV28 to TRBJ2-1; no reliable D call. Germline V CDR1 and CDR2: MDHEN, SYDVKM. Trimming took off 2 bases at V and 7 bases at J, with 9 bases between the two ends. The CDR3 runs 13 residues. This CDR3 is CASSLRAPNEQFF. The CDR3 bases are TGTGCCAGCAGTTTAAGGGCCCCGAATGAGCAGTTCTTC. Looking up the rest from reference TRBV28 and TRBJ2-1 gives the full variable domain: DVKVTQSSRYLVKRTGEKVFLECVQDMDHENMFWYRQDPGLGLRLIYFSYDVKMKEKGDIPEGYSVSREKKERFSLILESASTNQTSMYLCASSLRAPNEQFFGPGTRLTVL.

With regard to this clonotype: The junction differs from germline at one of its ends, possibly a read error. V gene TRBV6-6 combines with J gene TRBJ2-7; weak D call: TRBD1 (6 bases). The CDR3 has 14 residues. Germline V gene data show CDR1 as MNHNY and CDR2 as SVGAGI (reference sequence). This chain's CDR3 is CASKLTGSSYERYF. In nucleotides, the CDR3 is TGTGCCAGCAAACTGACAGGTAGCTCTTACGAGCGGTACTTC.

The J gene is TRBJ1-4, the V gene TRBV12-3 or TRBV12-4, with D maybe TRBD1 (5 bases). Trimming took 6 bases from V and 2 from J, leaving 13 bases between them. This CDR3 comprises 15 residues. The CDR3 protein is CASREWTTTNEKLFF. The CDR3 DNA reads TGTGCCAGCAGGGAGTGGACAACTACTAATGAAAAACTGTTTTTT.

A remark on this clonotype: The germline gene is not matched at one end of the junction; a read error may be the cause. V usage is TRBV11-2 and J usage is TRBJ2-3; perhaps TRBD2 as D (6 bases). Germline V gives CDR1 SGHAT, CDR2 FQNNGV. CDR3 length: 16 amino acids. Here the CDR3 DNA reads TGTGCCTGCAGCCAATACCACGGAGGGCCAACAGATACGCAGTATTTT. Its translation: CACSQYHGGPTDTQYF.

Points on this clonotype: Since the CDR3 does not end with the conserved phenylalanine or tryptophan, this likely comes from a read error. The chain joins TRBV12-3 or TRBV12-4 to TRBJ2-2; D possibly corresponds to TRBD2 (5 bases). This CDR3 has 12 residues. As DNA, the CDR3 is TGTGCCAGCAGCCTCTGTCCCGGGAAGCTGTTTATT. This gives the protein CASSLCPGKLFI.

For this clonotype: Compared with germline, one end of the junction differs, possibly owing to a read error. The chain has TRBV11-2 and TRBJ2-1; TRBD1 might be the D (6 bases). There are 15 residues in the CDR3. The germline CDR1 and CDR2 sequences are SGHAT and FQNNGV. The CDR3 DNA is TGTGCCTGCAGCTTAGATGCAGGGGACATGAATGGGCAGCTCTTC. It yields the protein CACSLDAGDMNGQLF. Supplemented by reference TRBV11-2 and TRBJ2-1, the full variable domain reads EAGVAQSPRYKIIEKRQSVAFWCNPISGHATLYWYQQILGQGPKLLIQFQNNGVVDDSQLPKDRFSAERLKGVDSTLKIQPAKLEDSAVYLCACSLDAGDMNGQLFGPGTRLTVL.

As regards this clonotype: A much larger clone differs by one base, so this may be a read error. CDR3 DNA sequence: TGCGCCAGCGGTGAGTCCGGGCTAGCGGAAGAGACCCAGTACTTC. Protein product: CASGESGLAEETQYF. V usage is TRBV10-1 and J usage is TRBJ2-5; 7 positions match TRBD2. Germline loops: CDR1 WNHNN, CDR2 SYGVQD (reference sequence). The CDR3 length is 15 residues.

This chain connects TRBV28 to TRBJ1-5; D is possibly TRBD2 (5 bases). With the DNA end fitting TRBJ2-3 better, the J assignment may be wrong. The germline gives CDR1 MDHEN, CDR2 SYDVKM. The CDR3 is 13 amino acids. The CDR3 spells CASERRPNQPQYF. In nucleotides, the CDR3 is TGTGCCAGCGAGCGGAGGCCGAATCAGCCCCAGTATTTT.

The chain has TRBV5-4 and TRBJ1-6, with 7 bases lining up with TRBD1. The J segment lost 10 bases and the V segment lost 3 bases, leaving 10 bases of the junction unmatched. The CDR3 covers 15 residues. Germline assignment: CDR1 SGHNT and CDR2 YYREEE (reference sequence). The CDR3 coding sequence is TGTGCCAGCAGCTCTAACAGGGGTGTCGGGTCACCCCTCCACTTT. This codes for CASSSNRGVGSPLHF.

Regarding this clonotype: The junction and the germline gene differ at one end; a read error may be behind it. V is TRBV5-4 and J is TRBJ1-2, with 7 bases that match TRBD1. The germline gives CDR1 SGHNT, CDR2 YYREEE (reference sequence). CDR3 length: 16 residues. The CDR3 region is CASSSPDRPPLDGYIF. CDR3 coding DNA: TGTGCCAGCAGCTCACCGGACAGGCCACCTCTTGATGGCTACATCTTC.

To note about this clonotype: At one of its ends the junction is not consistent with the germline gene, which may arise from a read error. The J gene is TRBJ2-1, the V gene TRBV11-1, with unresolved D. The germline V gene has CDR1 SGHAT and CDR2 FQDESV (reference sequence). This CDR3 is built from 17 residues. The DNA for the CDR3 is TGTGTCAGCAGCTCGCCCGCGCTGGCCAGCTCCTACAACGAGCAGTTCTTC. It is translated as CVSSSPALASSYNEQFF.

Comments on this clonotype: The CDR3 does not end in the conserved phenylalanine or tryptophan, so this is likely a read error. V usage is TRBV11-2 and J usage is TRBJ2-5; D is perhaps TRBD2 (5 bases). CDR1 and CDR2 (germline): SGHAT, FQNNGV. Trimming left V 8 bases short and J 2 bases short, with 12 bases between. The CDR3 is made up of 13 amino acids. The CDR3 sequence is CASCSDLQETQYL. The CDR3, as DNA: TGTGCCAGCTGTTCGGACTTACAAGAGACCCAGTACTTA.

This sequence joins TRBV5-6 and TRBJ2-1; D remains unclear. Per germline, CDR1 SGHDT and CDR2 YYEEEE. This CDR3 is built from 16 residues. V gave up 3 bases and J gave up 1 base, with 14 bases separating them. In nucleotides, the CDR3 is TGTGCCAGCAGCTCGGAAAAGATCAATTCCTACAATGAGCAGTTCTTC. Residues: CASSSEKINSYNEQFF.

Comments on this clonotype: This clone may be a read error of a much larger clone one base away. The chain links TRBV6-1 to TRBJ1-5; D call uncertain. The CDR3 runs 14 residues. Trimming took off 2 bases at V and 5 bases at J, with 10 bases between the two ends. The germline CDR1 and CDR2 sequences are MNHNS and SASEGT. As DNA, the CDR3 is TGTGCCAGCAGTGAATTAACAGAAGATCAGCCCCAGCATTTT. It codes for CASSELTEDQPQHF.

V usage is TRBV6-2 or TRBV6-3 and J usage is TRBJ1-1; TRBD1 agrees at 7 bases. This CDR3 is 13 amino acids long. J lost 8 bases, V lost 3 bases, and 6 bases had no gene match. In germline, CDR1 is MNHEY, CDR2 SVGEGT. CDR3 in DNA: TGTGCCAGCAGTTATAACCAGGGGGGAGAAGCTTTCTTT. Protein: CASSYNQGGEAFF.

As regards this clonotype: One junction end disagrees with the germline gene, perhaps due to a read error. The genes are TRBV11-2 and TRBJ2-5, with D possibly TRBD2 on 5 matching bases. The V gene's germline CDR1 is SGHAT and CDR2 FQNNGV. The CDR3 extends over 16 amino acids. The CDR3: CASSLGSIGPRETQYF. CDR3 bases: TGTGCCAGTAGCTTAGGGAGTATCGGCCCGCGGGAGACCCAGTACTTC.

This clonotype was observed a few times. The J gene is TRBJ2-3, the V gene TRBV5-4, with 10 bases aligning to TRBD2. Per the germline V gene, CDR1 is SGHNT and CDR2 is YYREEE (reference sequence). The CDR3 spans 15 residues. After removal of 4 bases from V and 3 bases from J, the junction contained 5 bases not matched to a gene. The chain's CDR3 is CASSPSGRGTDTQYF. The CDR3 region has the DNA TGTGCCAGCAGCCCGAGCGGGAGGGGGACAGATACGCAGTATTTT.

As concerns this clonotype: A much more abundant neighbour one base away suggests this may be a read error. The rearrangement uses TRBV4-3 and TRBJ2-3; 11 bases map to TRBD2. This CDR3 spans 18 amino acids. Germline assignment: CDR1 LGHNA and CDR2 YSLEER. The DNA of the CDR3 is TGCGCCAGCAACCAAGGGCTAGCGGGAGGCCTTCGTGCAGATACGCAGTATTTT. Its translation is CASNQGLAGGLRADTQYF.

As concerns this clonotype: At one end, the junction sequence differs from germline, possibly due to a read error. This chain uses TRBV11-2 with TRBJ2-1; TRBD2 aligns across 13 bases. The length of the CDR3 is 16 residues. CDR1 is SGHAT and CDR2 is FQNNGV in the germline V gene. The CDR3 protein is CTSSLLGLAGDNEQFF. In DNA, the CDR3 is TGCACCAGCAGCTTGTTAGGACTAGCGGGAGACAATGAGCAGTTCTTC.

This chain joins TRBV5-5 and TRBJ1-4; D is perhaps TRBD1 (6 bases). The V gene's germline CDR1 is SGHKS and CDR2 YYEKEE (reference sequence). The CDR3 has 13 amino acids. Trimming pared 2 bases from V and 5 bases from J, leaving 7 bases between. CDR3 DNA sequence: TGTGCCAGCAGCTTAACAGGGAATGAAAAACTGTTTTTT. It codes for CASSLTGNEKLFF.

A word on this clonotype: At one end the junction does not follow the germline gene, possibly because of a read error. This chain connects TRBV11-2 to TRBJ2-2; D could derive from TRBD1 or TRBD2 (5 bases each). In germline, CDR1 is SGHAT, CDR2 FQNNGV. CDR3 length: 16 amino acids. The CDR3 region has the DNA TGTGCCACCAGCAAGCAGGGCGGCAGAGTAACCGGGGAACTGTTTTTT. Amino acid sequence: CATSKQGGRVTGELFF.

This clonotype has at least ten counts. The chain has TRBV4-1 and TRBJ1-2; D is unclear. V was pared by 1 base and J by 4 bases, with 13 bases between. Germline V CDR1 and CDR2: MGHRA, YSYEKL. The CDR3 sequence is 15 residues long. The CDR3 sequence is CASSQARLISYGYTF. Here the CDR3 DNA reads TGCGCCAGCAGCCAAGCAAGACTTATAAGCTATGGCTACACCTTC.

Of note for this clonotype: The junction differs from germline at one of its ends, possibly a read error. The rearrangement joins TRBV5-4 to TRBJ2-1; the D is unclear. This CDR3 contains 13 residues. Germline CDR1 is SGHNT and CDR2 is YYREEE (reference sequence). DNA of the CDR3: TGTGTCAGCAGCCAGTGGGCTGTGGCGATCCAGTTCTTC. Translating it yields CVSSQWAVAIQFF.

In regard to this clonotype: This may be a read error: a much more frequent sequence differs by one nucleotide. The J gene is TRBJ2-2, the V gene TRBV4-3; D is uncertain. Germline V gene lookup returns CDR1 LGHNA and CDR2 YSLEER. Trimming pared 1 base from V and 2 bases from J, leaving 11 bases between. The CDR3 contains 16 residues. The CDR3 spells CASSQGAGGNTGELFF. The CDR3 coding sequence is TGCGCCAGCAGCCAAGGGGCAGGCGGCAACACCGGGGAGCTGTTTTTT.

The chain joins TRBV5-1 to TRBJ1-1; D uncertain. Deletions cut 0 bases from V and 4 bases from J, with 13 bases between. This CDR3 comprises 15 residues. Germline V gives CDR1 SGHRS, CDR2 YFSETQ. As DNA, the CDR3 is TGCGCCAGCAGCTTGGGATTGGGTAAGAGCACTGAAGCTTTCTTT. It is translated as CASSLGLGKSTEAFF.

This clonotype was recorded a few times. The chain carries TRBV12-3 or TRBV12-4 and TRBJ2-5; D is uncertain. This CDR3 has 16 residues. With 3 bases removed from V and 0 bases from J, the gap between germline ends came to 14 bases. CDR3 in DNA: TGTGCCAGCAGTTTTGGGCCTCTGGGGAACCAAGAGACCCAGTACTTC. Translated: CASSFGPLGNQETQYF.

This clonotype has just a few counts. At one boundary the junction diverges from the germline segment, which might be a read error. J is TRBJ2-5 and V is TRBV11-2, with TRBD1 as a possible D gene (7 bases). Per the germline V gene, CDR1 is SGHAT and CDR2 is FQNNGV. CDR3 length equals 14 residues. CDR3 nucleotide sequence: TGTGCCAGTAGCTCGACAGGGTTGGGGGAGGCCCAGTACTTC. Translating gives CASSSTGLGEAQYF.